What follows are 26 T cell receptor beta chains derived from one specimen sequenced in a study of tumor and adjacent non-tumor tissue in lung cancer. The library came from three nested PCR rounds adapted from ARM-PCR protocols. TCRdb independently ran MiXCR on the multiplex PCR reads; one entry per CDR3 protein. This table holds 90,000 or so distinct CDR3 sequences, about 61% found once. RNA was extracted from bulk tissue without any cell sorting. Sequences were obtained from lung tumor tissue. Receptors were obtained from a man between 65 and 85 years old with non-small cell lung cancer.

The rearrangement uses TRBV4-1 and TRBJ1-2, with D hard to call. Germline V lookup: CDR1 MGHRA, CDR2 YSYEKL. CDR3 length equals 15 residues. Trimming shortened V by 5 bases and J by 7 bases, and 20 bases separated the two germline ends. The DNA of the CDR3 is TGCGCCAGCAGCAAGTCGGCGCCGACCCGTGGTGGCTACACCTTC. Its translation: CASSKSAPTRGGYTF.

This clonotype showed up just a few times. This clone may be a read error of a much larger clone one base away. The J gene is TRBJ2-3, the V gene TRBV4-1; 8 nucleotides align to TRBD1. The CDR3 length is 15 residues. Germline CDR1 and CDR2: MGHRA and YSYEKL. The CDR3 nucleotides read TGCGCCAACAGCCAGGTGGACAGGGACGCAGATACGCAGTATTTT. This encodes CANSQVDRDADTQYF.

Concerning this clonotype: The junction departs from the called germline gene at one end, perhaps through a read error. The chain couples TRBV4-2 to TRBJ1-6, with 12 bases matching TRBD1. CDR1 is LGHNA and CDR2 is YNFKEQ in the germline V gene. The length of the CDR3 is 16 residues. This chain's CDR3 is CTSNQEGTGGRSPLHF. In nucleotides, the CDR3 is TGTACCAGCAACCAAGAAGGGACAGGGGGCCGATCACCCCTCCACTTT.

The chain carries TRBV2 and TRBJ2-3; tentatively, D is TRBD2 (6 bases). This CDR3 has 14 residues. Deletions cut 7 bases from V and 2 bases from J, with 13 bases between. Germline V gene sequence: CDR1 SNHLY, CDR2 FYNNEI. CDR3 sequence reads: CASTPGLHTDTQYF. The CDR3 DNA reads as TGTGCCAGCACTCCAGGACTACACACAGATACGCAGTATTTT. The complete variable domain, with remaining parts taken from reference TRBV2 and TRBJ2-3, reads EPEVTQTPSHQVTQMGQEVILRCVPISNHLYFYWYRQILGQKVEFLVSFYNNEISEKSEIFDDQFSVERPDGSNFTLKIRSTKLEDSAMYFCASTPGLHTDTQYFGPGTRLTVL.

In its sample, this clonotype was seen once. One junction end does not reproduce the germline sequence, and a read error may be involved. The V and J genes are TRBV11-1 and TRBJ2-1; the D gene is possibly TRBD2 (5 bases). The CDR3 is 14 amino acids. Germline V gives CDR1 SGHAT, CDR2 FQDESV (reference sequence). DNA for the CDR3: TGTGCCAGCACCCCGGGCGTAGCGTCCAATGAGCAATCCTTC. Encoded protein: CASTPGVASNEQSF.

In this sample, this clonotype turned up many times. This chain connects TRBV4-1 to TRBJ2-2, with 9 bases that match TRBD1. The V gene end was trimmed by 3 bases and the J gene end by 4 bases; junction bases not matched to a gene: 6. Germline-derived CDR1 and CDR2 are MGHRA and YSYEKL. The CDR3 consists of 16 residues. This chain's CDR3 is CASSQTGTGITGELFF. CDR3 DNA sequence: TGCGCCAGCAGCCAGACCGGGACAGGGATCACCGGGGAGCTGTTTTTT.

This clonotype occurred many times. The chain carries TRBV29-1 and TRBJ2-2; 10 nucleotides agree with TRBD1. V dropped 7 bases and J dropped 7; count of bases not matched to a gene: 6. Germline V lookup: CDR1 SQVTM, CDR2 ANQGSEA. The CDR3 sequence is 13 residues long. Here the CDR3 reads CSARTGGNGELFF. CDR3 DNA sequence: TGCAGCGCACGGACAGGGGGAAACGGGGAGCTGTTTTTT.

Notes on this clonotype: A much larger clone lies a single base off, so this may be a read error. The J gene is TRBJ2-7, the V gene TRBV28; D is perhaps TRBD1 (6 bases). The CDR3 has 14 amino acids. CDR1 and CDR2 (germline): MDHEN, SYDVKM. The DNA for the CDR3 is TGTACCACCTCCCTTCCGCAGGGGAGCTACGAGCAGTACTTC. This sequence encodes CTTSLPQGSYEQYF.

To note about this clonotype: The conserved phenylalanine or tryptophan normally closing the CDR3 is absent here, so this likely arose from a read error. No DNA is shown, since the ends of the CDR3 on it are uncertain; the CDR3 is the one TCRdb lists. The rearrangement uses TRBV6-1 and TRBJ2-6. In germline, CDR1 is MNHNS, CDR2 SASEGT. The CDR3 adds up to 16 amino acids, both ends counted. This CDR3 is CASSAEDSSGANVPTY.

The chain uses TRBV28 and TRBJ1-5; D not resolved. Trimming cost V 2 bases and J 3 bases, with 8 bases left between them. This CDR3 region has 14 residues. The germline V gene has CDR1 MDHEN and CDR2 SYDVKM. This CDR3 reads CASSLQDPNQPQHF. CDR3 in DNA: TGTGCCAGCAGTTTACAGGATCCCAATCAGCCCCAGCATTTT.

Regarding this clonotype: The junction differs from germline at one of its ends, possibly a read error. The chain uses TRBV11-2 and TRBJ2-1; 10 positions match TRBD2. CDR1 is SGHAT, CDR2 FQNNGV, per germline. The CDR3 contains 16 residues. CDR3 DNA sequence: TGTGCCAGCAGCTTAAGAGGTAGCGGGAGGTACAATGAGCGGTTCTTC. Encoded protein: CASSLRGSGRYNERFF.

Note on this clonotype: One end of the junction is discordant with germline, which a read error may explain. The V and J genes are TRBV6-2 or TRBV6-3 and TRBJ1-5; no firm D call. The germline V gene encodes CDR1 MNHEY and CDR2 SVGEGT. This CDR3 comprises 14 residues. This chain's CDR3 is CASSLTTGNRPQHF. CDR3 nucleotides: TGTGCCAGCAGTTTAACGACCGGGAATCGGCCCCAGCATTTT.

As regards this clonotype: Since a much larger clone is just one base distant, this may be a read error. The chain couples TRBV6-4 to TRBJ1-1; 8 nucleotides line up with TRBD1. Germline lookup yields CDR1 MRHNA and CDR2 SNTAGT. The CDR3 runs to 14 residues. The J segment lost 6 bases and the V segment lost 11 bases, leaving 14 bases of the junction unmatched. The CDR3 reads CASPGTGGSAEAFF. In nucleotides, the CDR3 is TGTGCCTCCCCAGGCACAGGGGGAAGCGCTGAAGCTTTCTTT.

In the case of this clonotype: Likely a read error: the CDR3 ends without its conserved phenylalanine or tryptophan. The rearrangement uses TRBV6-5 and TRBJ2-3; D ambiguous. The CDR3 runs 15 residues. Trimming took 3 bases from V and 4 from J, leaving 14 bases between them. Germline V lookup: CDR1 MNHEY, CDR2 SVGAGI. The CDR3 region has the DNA TGTGCCAGCAGTTATTCGATGGCAGCAGCAGATACGCAGTATTCA. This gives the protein CASSYSMAAADTQYS.

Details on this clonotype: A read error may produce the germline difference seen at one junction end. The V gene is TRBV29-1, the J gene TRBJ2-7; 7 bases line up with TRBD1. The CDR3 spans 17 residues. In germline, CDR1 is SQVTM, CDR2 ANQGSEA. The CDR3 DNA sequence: TGCAGCATTGTTTATAGTGGGGTACGACAGGGAAAGAGCCGGCAGTATTTC. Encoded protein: CSIVYSGVRQGKSRQYF.

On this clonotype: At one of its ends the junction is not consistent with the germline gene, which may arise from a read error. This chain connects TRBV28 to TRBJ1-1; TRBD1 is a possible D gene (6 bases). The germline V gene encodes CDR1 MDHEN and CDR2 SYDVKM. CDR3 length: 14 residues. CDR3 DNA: TGTGCCAACAGTTTGGGGGGGCGTTGGACTGAAGCTTTCTTT. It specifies CANSLGGRWTEAFF.

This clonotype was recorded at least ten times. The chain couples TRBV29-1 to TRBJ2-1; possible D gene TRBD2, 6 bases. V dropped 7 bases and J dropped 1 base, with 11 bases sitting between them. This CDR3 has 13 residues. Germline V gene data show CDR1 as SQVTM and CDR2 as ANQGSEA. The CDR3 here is CSGEGLSYNEQFF. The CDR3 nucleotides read TGCAGCGGCGAGGGACTGTCCTACAATGAGCAGTTCTTC.

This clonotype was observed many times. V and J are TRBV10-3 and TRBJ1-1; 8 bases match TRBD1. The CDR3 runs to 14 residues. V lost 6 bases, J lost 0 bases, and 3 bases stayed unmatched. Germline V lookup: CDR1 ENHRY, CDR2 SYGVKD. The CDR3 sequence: CAIRETGVNTEAFF. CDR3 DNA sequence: TGTGCCATCAGAGAGACAGGGGTGAACACTGAAGCTTTCTTT.

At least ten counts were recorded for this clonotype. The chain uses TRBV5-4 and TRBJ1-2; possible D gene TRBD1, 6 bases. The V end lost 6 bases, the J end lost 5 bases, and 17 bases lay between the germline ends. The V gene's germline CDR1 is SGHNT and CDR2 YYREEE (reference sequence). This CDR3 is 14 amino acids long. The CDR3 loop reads CASTPFWGAYGYTF. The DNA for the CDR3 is TGTGCCAGCACCCCTTTCTGGGGGGCTTATGGCTACACCTTC.

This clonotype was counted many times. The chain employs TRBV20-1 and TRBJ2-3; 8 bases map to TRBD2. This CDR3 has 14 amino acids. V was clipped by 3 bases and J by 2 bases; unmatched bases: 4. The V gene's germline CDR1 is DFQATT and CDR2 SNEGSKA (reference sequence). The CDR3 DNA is TGCAGTGCTAGTAGGCGGGGGGTCACAGATACGCAGTATTTT. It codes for CSASRRGVTDTQYF.

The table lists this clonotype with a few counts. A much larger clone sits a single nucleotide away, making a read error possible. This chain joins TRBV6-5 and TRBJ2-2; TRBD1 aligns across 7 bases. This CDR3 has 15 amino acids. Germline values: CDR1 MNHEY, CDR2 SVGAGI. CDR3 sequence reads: CASSFDRAGTGQLFF. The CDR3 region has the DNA TGTGCCAGCAGTTTCGACAGGGCGGGCACCGGGCAGCTGTTTTTT.

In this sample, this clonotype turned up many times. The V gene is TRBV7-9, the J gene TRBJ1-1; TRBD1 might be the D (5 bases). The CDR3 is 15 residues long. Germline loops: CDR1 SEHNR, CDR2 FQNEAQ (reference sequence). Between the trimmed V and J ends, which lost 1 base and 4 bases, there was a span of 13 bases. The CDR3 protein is CASSLGRDRSTEAFF. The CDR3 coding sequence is TGTGCCAGCAGCTTAGGCCGAGACAGAAGCACTGAAGCTTTCTTT.

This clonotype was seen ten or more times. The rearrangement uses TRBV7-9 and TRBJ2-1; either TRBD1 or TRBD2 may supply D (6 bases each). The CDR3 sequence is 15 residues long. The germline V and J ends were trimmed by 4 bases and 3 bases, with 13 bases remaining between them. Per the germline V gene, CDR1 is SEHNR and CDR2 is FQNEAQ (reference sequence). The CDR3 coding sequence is TGTGCCAGCAGCTCCCCCGGGGGCAACTACAATGAGCAGTTCTTC. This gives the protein CASSSPGGNYNEQFF.

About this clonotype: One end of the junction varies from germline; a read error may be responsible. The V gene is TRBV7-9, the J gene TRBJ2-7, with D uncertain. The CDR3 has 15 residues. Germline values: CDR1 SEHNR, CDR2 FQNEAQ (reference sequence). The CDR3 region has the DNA TGTACCAGCAGCCAAGCGAGTGCACTGTCCTACGAGCAGTACTTC. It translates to CTSSQASALSYEQYF.

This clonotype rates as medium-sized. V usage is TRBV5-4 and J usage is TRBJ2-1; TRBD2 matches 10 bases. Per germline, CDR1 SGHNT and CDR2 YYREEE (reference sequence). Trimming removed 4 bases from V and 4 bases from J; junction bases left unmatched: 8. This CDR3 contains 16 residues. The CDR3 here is CASSRASGGEYNEQFF. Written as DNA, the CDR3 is TGTGCCAGCAGCAGGGCGAGCGGGGGGGAGTACAATGAGCAGTTCTTC.

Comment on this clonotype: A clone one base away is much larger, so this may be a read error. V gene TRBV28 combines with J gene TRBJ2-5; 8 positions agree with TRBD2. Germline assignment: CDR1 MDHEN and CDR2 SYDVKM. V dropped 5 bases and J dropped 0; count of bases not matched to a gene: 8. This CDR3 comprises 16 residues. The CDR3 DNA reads TGTGCCAGCAGTCCCTGGGTAGCGGGGCACCAAGAGACCCAGTACTTC. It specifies CASSPWVAGHQETQYF. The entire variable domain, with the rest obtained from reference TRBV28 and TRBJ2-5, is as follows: DVKVTQSSRYLVKRTGEKVFLECVQDMDHENMFWYRQDPGLGLRLIYFSYDVKMKEKGDIPEGYSVSREKKERFSLILESASTNQTSMYLCASSPWVAGHQETQYFGPGTRLLVL.